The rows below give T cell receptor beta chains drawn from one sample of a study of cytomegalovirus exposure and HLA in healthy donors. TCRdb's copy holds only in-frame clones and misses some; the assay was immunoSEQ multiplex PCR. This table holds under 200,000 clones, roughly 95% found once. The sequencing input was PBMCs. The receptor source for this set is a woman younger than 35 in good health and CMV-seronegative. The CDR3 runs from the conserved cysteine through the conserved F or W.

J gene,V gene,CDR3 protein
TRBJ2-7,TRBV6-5,CASSYGLAPSYEQYF
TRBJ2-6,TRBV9,CASSGTVGSGANVLTF
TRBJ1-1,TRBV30,CAWTRGHITDAFF
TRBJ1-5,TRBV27,CASKTGNQPQHF
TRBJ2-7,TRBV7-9,CASSPLEQYF
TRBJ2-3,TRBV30,CAWSVGGGGTDTQYF
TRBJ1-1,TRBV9,CASSVGVRGSINAEAFF
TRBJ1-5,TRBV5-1,CASSLDRGGQPQHF
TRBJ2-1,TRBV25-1,CASSEYRAEQFF
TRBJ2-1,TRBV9,CASSSSANEQFF
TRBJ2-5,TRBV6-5,CASSFADRGRETQYF